This T cell receptor beta chain is from a study of blood T cell repertoires in COVID-19. About the study: The cDNA or gDNA used as material had been derived from T cells, B-cell-depleted T cells, or PBMCs.

Sequencing was performed with immunoSEQ multiplex PCR; in TCRdb, only in-frame clones are kept and a portion is missing. The sample records 540,000 or so clones, roughly nine tenths being singletons. The V gene lost 6 bases and the J gene lost 1 base, with 12 bases spanning the gap. Per the germline V gene, CDR1 is MNHNY and CDR2 is SVGAGI (reference sequence). This CDR3 is built from 15 residues. The J gene is TRBJ2-2, the V gene TRBV6-6; the D is unclear. This clonotype was sampled from a woman between 50 and 59 years old with COVID-19, enrolled during active disease. The sample taken for sequencing was peripheral blood. CDR3 nucleotides: TGTGCCAGCAGCGCCAGTCATGAGAACACCGGGGAGCTGTTTTTT. Its translation: CASSASHENTGELFF.